The 32 T cell receptor beta chains presented below share a single source sample, sequenced in a study of cytomegalovirus exposure and HLA in healthy donors. PCR primers comprised 60 Vbeta and 13 Jbeta primers. Only in-frame clones appear in the TCRdb table, and some are missing; sequencing was by immunoSEQ multiplex PCR. Altogether fewer than 150,000 clones are present, about three quarters being singletons, with the ten largest covering about 2.5%. Sequencing was carried out using PBMCs. The receptors were sampled from a woman between 40 and 50 years old in good health and CMV-seropositive.

This clone was observed a handful of times. The chain links TRBV7-9 to TRBJ2-5; D unresolved. V dropped 5 bases and J dropped 9 bases, with 13 bases sitting between them. Germline-derived CDR1 and CDR2 are SEHNR and FQNEAQ (reference sequence). The CDR3 extends over 12 amino acids. DNA for the CDR3: TGTGCCAGCAGCCCACAGCTCGCCCCCCAGTACTTC. It encodes CASSPQLAPQYF.

V usage is TRBV27 and J usage is TRBJ2-7; 10 bases are a match to TRBD1. CDR1 is MNHEY and CDR2 is SMNVEV in the germline V gene (reference sequence). The CDR3 extends over 12 amino acids. V trimming: 8 bases; J trimming: 5 bases; junction bases outside the gene matches: 3. The CDR3 loop reads CASRDRGHEQYF. The CDR3 DNA reads as TGTGCCAGCCGGGACAGGGGTCACGAGCAGTACTTC.

This clone is a singleton in its sample. The rearrangement joins TRBV4-2 to TRBJ2-6, with no clear D. V lost 1 base and J lost 3, with 10 bases in between. The CDR3 extends over 16 amino acids. From germline, CDR1 is LGHNA and CDR2 YNFKEQ. This CDR3 reads CASSQVSRLGANVLTF. In nucleotides, the CDR3 is TGTGCCAGCAGCCAAGTCTCGAGGCTTGGGGCCAACGTCCTGACTTTC.

The J gene is TRBJ1-1, the V gene TRBV2; TRBD1 aligns across 9 bases. This CDR3 spans 16 amino acids. The ends lost 4 bases at V and 0 bases at J; junction bases unmatched: 6. Germline V gives CDR1 SNHLY, CDR2 FYNNEI. In DNA, the CDR3 is TGTGCCAGCAGTGCTGGGACAGGGCGGGTGAACACTGAAGCTTTCTTT. This encodes CASSAGTGRVNTEAFF.

This clone was detected only once. The rearrangement joins TRBV9 to TRBJ2-3; D gene unclear. Trimming left V 2 bases short and J 5 bases short, with 9 bases between. The CDR3 contains 13 residues. Germline lookup yields CDR1 SGDLS and CDR2 YYNGEE. CDR3 protein: CASSVNGGDTQYF. DNA of the CDR3: TGTGCCAGCAGCGTGAACGGCGGAGATACGCAGTATTTT.

This clone was detected only a few times. This chain connects TRBV2 to TRBJ2-1, with 7 bases that match TRBD2. Germline values: CDR1 SNHLY, CDR2 FYNNEI. The CDR3 is 14 amino acids. V shed 5 bases and J 7 bases; nucleotides not matched to a gene: 8. In nucleotides, the CDR3 is TGTGCCAGCAGTCTGGGCGGGAGAAGTAATGAGCAGTTCTTC. It translates to CASSLGGRSNEQFF.

The rearrangement links TRBV4-1 to TRBJ1-3; the D is unclear. CDR1 and CDR2 (germline): MGHRA, YSYEKL. Trimming pared 0 bases from V and 0 bases from J, leaving 12 bases between. This CDR3 is 17 amino acids long. The CDR3 bases are TGCGCCAGCAGCCAAGAGTTCGCAGCGCACTCTGGAAACACCATATATTTT. Encoded protein: CASSQEFAAHSGNTIYF.

This rearrangement joins TRBV10-3 to TRBJ1-2; D perhaps matches TRBD1 (5 bases). The CDR3 length is 16 residues. Trimming took off 5 bases at V and 0 bases at J, with 16 bases between the two ends. Germline CDR1 and CDR2: ENHRY and SYGVKD. In DNA form, the CDR3 reads TGTGCCATCAGTAATACCTCAGGACACACTAACTATGGCTACACCTTC. Protein: CAISNTSGHTNYGYTF.

The V gene is TRBV18, the J gene TRBJ1-5; TRBD1 is a possible D gene (5 bases). Trimming stripped 3 bases from V and 3 bases from J, with 15 bases between. Germline CDR1 KGHSH, CDR2 LQKENI. CDR3 length: 16 residues. CDR3 loop: CASSPTGGRNNQPQHF. CDR3 nucleotide sequence: TGTGCCAGCTCACCCACCGGGGGGAGAAACAATCAGCCCCAGCATTTT.

V and J are TRBV7-3 and TRBJ2-1; TRBD2 agrees at 12 bases. CDR3 length equals 19 residues. J gave up 2 bases and V 1 base, and 9 bases lay outside the gene matches. The V gene's germline CDR1 is SGHTA and CDR2 FQGTGA. The CDR3 DNA reads TGTGCCAGCAGCTTAATGGGGGCTAGCGGGGGGGCGCCCTACAATGAGCAGTTCTTC. It specifies CASSLMGASGGAPYNEQFF.

The gene calls are TRBV5-1 and TRBJ1-1, with TRBD1 as a possible D gene (6 bases). The V and J ends lost 4 bases and 5 bases respectively, with 21 bases between them. Germline CDR1 reads SGHRS; CDR2 reads YFSETQ. The CDR3 has 16 amino acids. CDR3 amino acids: CASSITADRPGTEAFF. CDR3 DNA sequence: TGCGCCAGCAGCATAACGGCTGACAGGCCGGGAACTGAAGCTTTCTTT.

The CDR3 DNA follows: TGTGCCAGCAGCTTGGATTTTGGGGCGGCCTCCGTAACCTACGAGCAGTACTTC. This sequence encodes CASSLDFGAASVTYEQYF. The chain links TRBV5-5 to TRBJ2-7, with D tentatively TRBD1 (5 bases). Per germline, CDR1 SGHKS and CDR2 YYEKEE (reference sequence). V dropped 0 bases and J dropped 2 bases, with 21 bases sitting between them. The CDR3 has 18 amino acids.

V usage is TRBV30 and J usage is TRBJ2-7; 8 bases are a match to TRBD1. CDR1 GTSNPN and CDR2 SVGIG come from the germline V gene (reference sequence). The CDR3 loop spans 17 amino acids. V gave up 3 bases and J gave up 2 bases; unmatched junction bases: 15. The CDR3 sequence: CAWRRGAQGQGPYEQYF. CDR3 nucleotide sequence: TGTGCCTGGAGGAGAGGGGCCCAAGGACAGGGCCCCTACGAGCAGTACTTC.

V and J are TRBV29-1 and TRBJ2-3; possibly TRBD2 for D (5 bases). The V end lost 5 bases, the J end lost 0 bases, and 15 bases lay between the germline ends. CDR1 is SQVTM and CDR2 is ANQGSEA in the germline V gene. The CDR3 consists of 15 residues. The CDR3 DNA reads TGCAGCGTTAGGGAGTACCCTTATAGCACAGATACGCAGTATTTT. Encoded protein: CSVREYPYSTDTQYF.

J is TRBJ1-1 and V is TRBV11-2; D may be TRBD1 (6 bases). Germline values: CDR1 SGHAT, CDR2 FQNNGV. The CDR3 length is 15 residues. V was shortened by 1 base and J by 3 bases, with 12 bases between the two germline ends. The CDR3 loop is CASSLAGRGYTEAFF. CDR3 sequence (DNA): TGTGCCAGCAGCTTAGCTGGCAGGGGATACACTGAAGCTTTCTTT.

The chain joins TRBV19 to TRBJ1-5, with 11 bases aligning to TRBD1. CDR1 LNHDA and CDR2 SQIVND come from the germline V gene (reference sequence). V was clipped by 3 bases and J by 7 bases; unmatched bases: 5. This CDR3 has 15 amino acids. The CDR3 region is CASSILGTGGQPQHF. The CDR3, as DNA: TGTGCCAGTAGTATTTTGGGGACAGGGGGACAGCCCCAGCATTTT.

The table lists this clone with a count of one. The CDR3 is CASSVLLRDTNSPLHF. CDR3 in DNA: TGCGCCAGCAGCGTCCTACTCCGGGACACCAATTCACCCCTCCACTTT. The chain uses TRBV4-1 and TRBJ1-6; D is perhaps TRBD1 (6 bases). The CDR3 consists of 16 residues. Germline CDR1 reads MGHRA; CDR2 reads YSYEKL. V lost 5 bases and J lost 7, with 18 bases in between.

V gene TRBV5-1 combines with J gene TRBJ2-7; 7 bases agree with TRBD1. There are 14 residues in the CDR3. The ends lost 1 base at V and 7 bases at J; junction bases unmatched: 8. Germline V gene lookup returns CDR1 SGHRS and CDR2 YFSETQ. CDR3 sequence reads: CASSLTQGVGEQYF. The CDR3 nucleotides are TGCGCCAGCAGCTTGACTCAGGGGGTGGGGGAGCAGTACTTC.

V is TRBV5-1 and J is TRBJ2-3; 10 bases map to TRBD2. The CDR3 spans 15 residues. J was trimmed by 6 bases and V by 5 bases; bases with no gene match: 9. CDR1 is SGHRS, CDR2 YFSETQ, per germline. Here the CDR3 DNA reads TGCGCCAGCAGGGCGGGGCTAGCGGGGGCCGATACGCAGTATTTT. Encoded protein: CASRAGLAGADTQYF.

CDR3 region: CASRTTRGDRRQPQHF. CDR3 DNA: TGTGCCAGCAGGACAACGAGGGGAGACAGGCGTCAGCCCCAGCATTTT. The chain joins TRBV11-2 to TRBJ1-5; D possibly corresponds to TRBD1 (6 bases). V lost 6 bases to trimming and J lost 6 bases, with 21 bases between them. Germline lookup yields CDR1 SGHAT and CDR2 FQNNGV. This CDR3 comprises 16 residues.

In DNA, the CDR3 is TGCGCCAGCATAAGTACTAGCGGGAGTTACAATGAGCAGTTCTTC. As protein: CASISTSGSYNEQFF. J is TRBJ2-1 and V is TRBV5-1; 11 bases line up with TRBD2. Germline-derived CDR1 and CDR2 are SGHRS and YFSETQ. The CDR3 extends over 15 amino acids. V lost 6 bases, J lost 4 bases, and 6 bases stayed unmatched. Drawing the rest from reference TRBV5-1 and TRBJ2-1, the complete variable domain is KAGVTQTPRYLIKTRGQQVTLSCSPISGHRSVSWYQQTPGQGLQFLFEYFSETQRNKGNFPGRFSGRQFSNSRSEMNVSTLELGDSALYLCASISTSGSYNEQFFGPGTRLTVL.

This clone was counted a few times. This chain uses TRBV4-2 with TRBJ2-1; 9 nucleotides match TRBD2. Germline values: CDR1 LGHNA, CDR2 YNFKEQ. After removal of 5 bases from V and 7 bases from J, the junction contained 9 bases not matched to a gene. This CDR3 is 15 amino acids long. CDR3: CASSGGGAGSNEQFF. The CDR3 nucleotides read TGTGCCAGCAGCGGCGGGGGGGCCGGGTCGAATGAGCAGTTCTTC.

The genes are TRBV10-2 and TRBJ2-1, with 10 nucleotides matching TRBD1. CDR1 and CDR2 (germline): WSHSY, SAAADI. CDR3 size: 14 residues. Losses at the gene ends were 1 base for V and 8 bases for J; bases not matched to a gene: 2. The CDR3 sequence: CASSEWDRGYEQFF. The CDR3 bases are TGCGCCAGCAGTGAGTGGGACAGGGGCTATGAGCAGTTCTTC.

The gene calls are TRBV7-8 and TRBJ2-3; 8 bases are a match to TRBD2. V was clipped by 5 bases and J by 3 bases; unmatched bases: 10. The CDR3 has 16 residues. From germline, CDR1 is SGHVS and CDR2 FQNEAQ. CDR3 in amino acids: CASSPRGGLGTDTQYF. CDR3 coding DNA: TGTGCCAGCAGCCCTCGGGGGGGATTAGGGACAGATACGCAGTATTTT.

The genes are TRBV14 and TRBJ1-2; 11 bases fit TRBD1. The germline CDR1 and CDR2 sequences are SGHDN and FVKESK. The CDR3 length is 16 residues. J was trimmed by 4 bases and V by 1 base; bases with no gene match: 5. CDR3 amino acids: CASSQGGTGGRYGYTF. The CDR3 DNA sequence: TGTGCCAGCAGCCAAGGGGGGACAGGGGGACGCTATGGCTACACCTTC. The full variable domain, in which reference TRBV14 and TRBJ1-2 provide the parts outside the CDR3, is EAGVTQFPSHSVIEKGQTVTLRCDPISGHDNLYWYRRVMGKEIKFLLHFVKESKQDESGMPNNRFLAERTGGTYSTLKVQPAELEDSGVYFCASSQGGTGGRYGYTFGSGTRLTVV.

The genes are TRBV30 and TRBJ2-7; 7 positions match TRBD1. Per the germline V gene, CDR1 is GTSNPN and CDR2 is SVGIG (reference sequence). The CDR3 length is 17 residues. Trimming removed 0 bases from V and 1 base from J; junction bases left unmatched: 12. The DNA for the CDR3 is TGTGCCTGGAGTGTACTTCGGGGAACAGGGGAATCCTACGAGCAGTACTTC. The encoded protein is CAWSVLRGTGESYEQYF. The complete variable domain, with remaining parts taken from reference TRBV30 and TRBJ2-7, reads SQTIHQWPATLVQPVGSPLSLECTVEGTSNPNLYWYRQAAGRGLQLLFYSVGIGQISSEVPQNLSASRPQDRQFILSSKKLLLSDSGFYLCAWSVLRGTGESYEQYFGPGTRLTVT.

The chain couples TRBV6-5 to TRBJ2-1, with 8 nucleotides matching TRBD2. The CDR3 length is 16 residues. Germline CDR1 reads MNHEY; CDR2 reads SVGAGI. The V gene end was trimmed by 0 bases and the J gene end by 4 bases; junction bases not matched to a gene: 5. CDR3 DNA: TGTGCCAGCAGTTACTCTTCTACTAGCGGTTACAATGAGCAGTTCTTC. The encoded protein is CASSYSSTSGYNEQFF.

This chain joins TRBV6-1 and TRBJ2-2, with D possibly being TRBD1 (6 bases). Deletions cut 6 bases from V and 8 bases from J, with 16 bases between. The germline V gene has CDR1 MNHNS and CDR2 SASEGT. The CDR3 has 14 residues. The CDR3 DNA reads TGTGCCAGCAGGAACCACAGGGAGCCGGGGGAGCTGTTTTTT. This encodes CASRNHREPGELFF.

The chain couples TRBV10-1 to TRBJ2-1; 8 bases map to TRBD2. Losses at the gene ends were 7 bases for V and 7 bases for J; bases not matched to a gene: 0. This CDR3 spans 11 amino acids. Germline CDR1 reads WNHNN; CDR2 reads SYGVQD (reference sequence). CDR3 amino acids: CASTSGNEQFF. The DNA for the CDR3 is TGCGCCAGCACTAGCGGGAATGAGCAGTTCTTC.

A word on this clone: Likely a read error: the CDR3 ends without its conserved phenylalanine or tryptophan. The V and J genes are TRBV7-9 and TRBJ1-2, with TRBD1 matching over 8 bases. There are 16 residues in the CDR3. Per germline, CDR1 SEHNR and CDR2 FQNEAQ (reference sequence). Trimming cost V 4 bases and J 6 bases; bases outside gene matches: 13. CDR3 amino acids: CASSSNDRGKMNGYTS. CDR3 sequence (DNA): TGTGCCAGCAGCTCAAATGACAGGGGCAAAATGAATGGCTACACCTCC.

The CDR3 DNA follows: TGCGCCAGCATTCCTTCGGGAGGTTGGAAAACTGGGAAGCAGTTCTTC. It is translated as CASIPSGGWKTGKQFF. The chain couples TRBV10-1 to TRBJ2-1, with TRBD2 matching over 7 bases. This CDR3 spans 16 amino acids. Germline V gives CDR1 WNHNN, CDR2 SYGVQD (reference sequence). V shed 7 bases and J 11 bases; nucleotides not matched to a gene: 20.

This chain joins TRBV7-8 and TRBJ2-1; D unresolved. Deletions cut 0 bases from V and 9 bases from J, with 6 bases between. The germline CDR1 and CDR2 sequences are SGHVS and FQNEAQ. The CDR3 has 12 amino acids. The CDR3 protein is CASSLASGEQFF. The CDR3 coding sequence is TGTGCCAGCAGCTTAGCCTCGGGTGAGCAGTTCTTC.